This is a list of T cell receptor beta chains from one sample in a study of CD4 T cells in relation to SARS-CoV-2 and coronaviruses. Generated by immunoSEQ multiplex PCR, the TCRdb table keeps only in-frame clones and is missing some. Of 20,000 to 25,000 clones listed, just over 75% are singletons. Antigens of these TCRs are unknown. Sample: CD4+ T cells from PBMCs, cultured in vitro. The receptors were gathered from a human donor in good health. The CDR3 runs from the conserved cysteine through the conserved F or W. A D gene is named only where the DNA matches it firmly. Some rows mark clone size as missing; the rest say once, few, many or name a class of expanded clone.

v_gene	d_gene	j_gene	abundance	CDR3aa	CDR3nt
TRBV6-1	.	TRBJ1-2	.	CASSEGTRLYTF	TGTGCCAGCAGTGAAGGGACGAGGCTCTACACCTTC
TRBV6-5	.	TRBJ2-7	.	CASLGLNSYEQYF	TGTGCCAGCCTTGGACTGAACTCCTACGAGCAGTACTTC
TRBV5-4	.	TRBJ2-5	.	CASSLTAAQETQYF	TGTGCCAGCAGCTTGACAGCGGCCCAAGAGACCCAGTACTTC
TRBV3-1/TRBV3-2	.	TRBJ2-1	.	CASSPISPYRNNEQFF	TGTGCCAGCAGCCCTATCTCGCCTTATAGGAACAATGAGCAGTTCTTC
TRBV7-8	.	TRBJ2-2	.	CASSLAVTGELFF	TGTGCCAGCAGCTTAGCGGTAACGGGGGAGCTGTTTTTT
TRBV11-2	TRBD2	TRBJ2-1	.	CASSLARLAGGTYNEQFF	TGTGCCAGCAGCTTAGCGAGACTAGCGGGAGGCACCTACAATGAGCAGTTCTTC
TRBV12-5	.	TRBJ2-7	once	CASGQGGGYEQYF	TGTGCTAGTGGTCAGGGGGGGGGCTACGAGCAGTACTTC
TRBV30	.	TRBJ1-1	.	CAWRGDGRRAFF	TGTGCCTGGAGAGGTGACGGACGAAGGGCTTTCTTT
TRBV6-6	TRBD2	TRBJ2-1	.	CASSDRTSAHEQFF	TGTGCCAGCAGTGACCGGACTAGCGCCCATGAGCAGTTCTTC
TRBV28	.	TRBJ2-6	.	CASSPTASGANVLTF	TGTGCCAGCAGCCCAACAGCTTCTGGGGCCAACGTCCTGACTTTC
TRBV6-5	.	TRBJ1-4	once	CASSYSPGREKLFF	TGTGCCAGCAGTTACTCCCCAGGGCGAGAAAAACTGTTTTTT
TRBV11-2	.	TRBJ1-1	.	CASSLIQNTEAFF	TGTGCCAGCAGCTTAATCCAGAACACTGAAGCTTTCTTT
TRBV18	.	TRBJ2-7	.	CASSQGTHEQYF	TGTGCCAGCTCACAGGGAACCCACGAGCAGTACTTC
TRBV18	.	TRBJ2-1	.	CASSLQDLLSNEQFF	TGTGCCAGCTCACTCCAAGATCTGTTAAGCAATGAGCAGTTCTTC
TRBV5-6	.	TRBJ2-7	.	CASSVGLMSSYEQYF	TGTGCCAGCAGCGTCGGACTCATGAGCTCCTACGAGCAGTACTTC
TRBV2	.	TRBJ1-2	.	CASRENSYGYTF	TGTGCCAGCAGAGAGAATAGCTATGGCTACACCTTC
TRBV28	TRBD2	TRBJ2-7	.	CASSRGLAGYEQYF	TGTGCCAGCAGCCGGGGACTAGCGGGATACGAGCAGTACTTC
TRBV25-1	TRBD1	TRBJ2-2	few	CASSEYRGTGNTGELFF	TGTGCCAGCAGTGAATATCGTGGGACAGGGAACACCGGGGAGCTGTTTTTT
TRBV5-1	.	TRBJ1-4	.	CASSLGQTNEKLFF	TGCGCCAGCAGCCTAGGACAGACTAATGAAAAACTGTTTTTT
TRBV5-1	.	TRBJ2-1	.	CASSLAGVPYNEQFF	TGCGCCAGCAGCTTGGCGGGAGTTCCCTACAATGAGCAGTTCTTC
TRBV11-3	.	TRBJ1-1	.	CASSTQEDTEAFF	TGTGCCAGCAGCACTCAGGAGGACACTGAAGCTTTCTTT
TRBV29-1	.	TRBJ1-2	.	CSTGSPGYGYTF	TGCAGCACAGGGTCTCCAGGCTATGGCTACACCTTC
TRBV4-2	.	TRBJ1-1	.	CASSQDARVTFF	TGTGCCAGCAGCCAAGATGCACGGGTGACTTTCTTT
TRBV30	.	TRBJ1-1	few	CAWSVFNTEAFF	TGTGCCTGGAGTGTTTTTAACACTGAAGCTTTCTTT
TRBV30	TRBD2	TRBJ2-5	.	CAWNPGGGSQYF	TGTGCCTGGAACCCCGGCGGGGGGAGCCAGTACTTC
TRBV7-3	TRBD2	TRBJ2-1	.	CASSPGTSAYNEQFF	TGTGCCAGCAGCCCCGGGACTAGCGCTTACAATGAGCAGTTCTTC
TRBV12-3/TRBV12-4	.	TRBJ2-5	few	CASSFSWEETQYF	TGTGCCAGCAGTTTCAGTTGGGAAGAGACCCAGTACTTC
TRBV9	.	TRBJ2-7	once	CASSAYSWTVPYEQYF	TGTGCCAGCAGCGCATACTCTTGGACAGTCCCCTACGAGCAGTACTTC
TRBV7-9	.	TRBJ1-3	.	CASSVGTSANTIYF	TGTGCCAGCAGCGTGGGAACTTCGGCGAACACCATATATTTT
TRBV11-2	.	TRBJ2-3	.	CASSLVGTLFTDTQYF	TGTGCCAGCAGCTTAGTCGGGACACTCTTCACAGATACGCAGTATTTT
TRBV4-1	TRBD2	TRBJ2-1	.	CASSQGLAVSSYNEQFF	TGCGCCAGCAGCCAAGGACTAGCGGTGAGCTCCTACAATGAGCAGTTCTTC
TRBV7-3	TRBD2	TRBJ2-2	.	CASSSSPSGITNTGELFF	TGTGCCAGCAGCTCCTCTCCCAGCGGGATTACGAACACCGGGGAGCTGTTTTTT
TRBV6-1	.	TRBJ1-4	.	CASREVATNEKLFF	TGTGCCAGCAGGGAAGTTGCAACTAATGAAAAACTGTTTTTT
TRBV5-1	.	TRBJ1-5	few	CASSLSGQANQPQHF	TGCGCCAGCAGCTTGAGTGGGCAGGCCAATCAGCCCCAGCATTTT
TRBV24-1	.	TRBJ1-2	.	CATSDFEGLGYTF	TGTGCCACCAGTGATTTCGAGGGCCTCGGCTACACCTTC
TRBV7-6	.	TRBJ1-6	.	CASSPDERGGSPLHF	TGTGCCAGCAGCCCCGACGAGCGGGGAGGTTCACCCCTCCACTTT
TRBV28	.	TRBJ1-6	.	CASGGRRSYNSPLHF	TGTGCCAGCGGTGGGCGGCGCTCCTATAATTCACCCCTCCACTTT
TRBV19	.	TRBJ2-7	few	CASRKDGFSYEQYF	TGTGCCAGTAGGAAAGACGGTTTCTCCTACGAGCAGTACTTC
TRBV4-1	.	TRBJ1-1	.	CASSPLLRILEAFF	TGCGCCAGCAGCCCATTACTTCGTATTCTTGAAGCTTTCTTT
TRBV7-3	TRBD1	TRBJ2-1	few	CASSPGTGVSEQFF	TGTGCCAGCAGCCCAGGGACAGGGGTCAGTGAGCAGTTCTTC
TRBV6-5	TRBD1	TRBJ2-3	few	CASSRDRLTDTQYF	TGTGCCAGCAGCAGGGACAGACTCACAGATACGCAGTATTTT
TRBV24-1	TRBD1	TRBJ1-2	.	CATSETDRGLGYTF	TGTGCCACCAGTGAAACGGACAGGGGGCTTGGCTACACCTTC
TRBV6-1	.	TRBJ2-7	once	CASSEAGSSYEQYF	TGTGCCAGCAGTGAGGCAGGGAGCTCCTACGAGCAGTACTTC
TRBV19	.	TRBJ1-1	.	CASSSEGGTEAFF	TGTGCCAGTAGTTCGGAGGGTGGCACTGAAGCTTTCTTT
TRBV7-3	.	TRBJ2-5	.	CASSLTGTSRETQYF	TGTGCCAGCAGCCTTACAGGGACCTCTCGGGAGACCCAGTACTTC
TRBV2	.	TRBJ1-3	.	CASSEARGAGNTIYF	TGTGCCAGCAGTGAAGCGCGCGGGGCTGGAAACACCATATATTTT
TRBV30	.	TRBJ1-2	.	CAWSVGGTAGGYTF	TGTGCCTGGAGTGTAGGTGGAACAGCGGGTGGCTACACCTTC
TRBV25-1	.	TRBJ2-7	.	CASRQTATYGEQYF	TGTGCCAGCAGACAGACAGCAACCTACGGGGAGCAGTACTTC
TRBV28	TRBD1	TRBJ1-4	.	CASSFEGTGDEKLFF	TGTGCCAGCAGTTTCGAAGGGACAGGAGATGAAAAACTGTTTTTT
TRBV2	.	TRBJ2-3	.	CASSPRASTDTQYF	TGTGCCAGCAGTCCACGTGCTAGCACAGATACGCAGTATTTT
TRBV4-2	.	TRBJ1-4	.	CASSPGTSTNEKLFF	TGTGCCAGCAGTCCCGGGACATCGACTAATGAAAAACTGTTTTTT